These 30 T cell receptor beta chains originate from one sample sequenced in a study of T cell changes during pregnancy in multiple sclerosis. The protocol was immunoSEQ multiplex PCR, while the TCRdb copy is restricted to in-frame clones and leaves out a portion. Among some 58,000 clones listed, around 96% were seen once. Sample: CD8+ T cells from peripheral blood mononuclear cells, taken after pregnancy. These TCRs come from a female donor with multiple sclerosis, enrolled in a pregnancy study.

This sequence joins TRBV28 and TRBJ2-5; 7 nucleotides match TRBD1. The CDR3 has 13 residues. Losses at the gene ends were 8 bases for V and 3 bases for J; bases not matched to a gene: 6. From germline, CDR1 is MDHEN and CDR2 SYDVKM. CDR3 in amino acids: CASSRDSEETQYF. The CDR3 nucleotides are TGTGCCAGCTCCCGGGACAGCGAAGAGACCCAGTACTTC. The full variable domain, its missing parts supplied by reference TRBV28 and TRBJ2-5, is DVKVTQSSRYLVKRTGEKVFLECVQDMDHENMFWYRQDPGLGLRLIYFSYDVKMKEKGDIPEGYSVSREKKERFSLILESASTNQTSMYLCASSRDSEETQYFGPGTRLLVL.

The CDR3 nucleotides read TGTGCCAGCAGTTTGAGTGGCGGGAGAAGGGCAGATACGCAGTATTTT. Residues: CASSLSGGRRADTQYF. The rearrangement links TRBV7-3 to TRBJ2-3; TRBD2 aligns across 7 bases. Unmatched junction bases numbered 13, after V lost 6 bases and J lost 4 bases. Germline V gene sequence: CDR1 SGHTA, CDR2 FQGTGA. CDR3 length: 16 amino acids.

This clone was seen just once. The V gene is TRBV2, the J gene TRBJ2-7; TRBD2 might be the D (6 bases). Trimming took 3 bases from V and 0 from J, leaving 12 bases between them. Looked up from germline, CDR1 is SNHLY and CDR2 is FYNNEI. This CDR3 has 15 amino acids. The CDR3 sequence: CASSEGGDFSYEQYF. The CDR3 nucleotides are TGTGCCAGCAGTGAGGGGGGTGACTTCTCCTACGAGCAGTACTTC.

This chain connects TRBV6-5 to TRBJ2-7; 9 bases are a match to TRBD1. V gave up 4 bases and J gave up 5 bases; unmatched junction bases: 9. The germline V gene has CDR1 MNHEY and CDR2 SVGAGI. The CDR3 length is 15 residues. CDR3 residues: CASSSPGTGLHEQYF. CDR3 nucleotides: TGTGCCAGCAGTTCCCCCGGGACAGGGTTACACGAGCAGTACTTC.

The chain combines TRBV7-6 with TRBJ2-1, with 10 bases fitting TRBD2. After removal of 0 bases from V and 9 bases from J, the junction contained 11 bases not matched to a gene. The CDR3 runs to 17 residues. Germline V gives CDR1 SGHVS, CDR2 FNYEAQ. CDR3 sequence (DNA): TGTGCCAGCAGCTTAGCGGGCTTAGCGGGAGGTGGGGGTGAGCAGTTCTTC. Its protein is CASSLAGLAGGGGEQFF.

The CDR3 DNA reads TGTGCCAGCAGCGTAGGGGGCGTTGGGAATACGCAGTATTTT. As protein: CASSVGGVGNTQYF. The chain has TRBV9 and TRBJ2-3; maybe TRBD1 (5 bases). Trimming cost V 0 bases and J 7 bases, with 12 bases left between them. Germline assignment: CDR1 SGDLS and CDR2 YYNGEE. The CDR3 has 14 amino acids.

The gene calls are TRBV27 and TRBJ2-1, with 10 positions matching TRBD2. Germline V gene sequence: CDR1 MNHEY, CDR2 SMNVEV (reference sequence). CDR3 length: 16 residues. With V trimmed by 4 bases and J by 10 bases, 13 bases remained unmatched. The CDR3 nucleotides read TGTGCCAGCAGTTCCCTGGGTAGCGGGAGGCAGTGGGAGCAGTTCTTC. As protein: CASSSLGSGRQWEQFF.

This clone was recorded only once. The chain couples TRBV12-2 to TRBJ2-7; TRBD1 is the table's D call and was not checked against the DNA. TRBV12-2 is described as a pseudogene. CDR3 length equals 15 residues. The CDR3 spells CASRDKKTGGQKQYF. The CDR3 coding sequence is TGTGCAAGTCGAGATAAAAAGACAGGGGGCCAGAAGCAGTACTTC.

The chain links TRBV28 to TRBJ1-2, with D perhaps TRBD1 (6 bases). Trimming left V 7 bases short and J 1 base short, with 10 bases between. CDR3 size: 13 residues. Germline values: CDR1 MDHEN, CDR2 SYDVKM. This CDR3 is CASTQDSNYGYTF. In nucleotides, the CDR3 is TGTGCCAGCACCCAGGACAGTAACTATGGCTACACCTTC.

The chain combines TRBV27 with TRBJ2-1, with 9 bases identical to TRBD2. The CDR3 is 16 amino acids. The germline gives CDR1 MNHEY, CDR2 SMNVEV (reference sequence). After removal of 1 base from V and 7 bases from J, the junction contained 8 bases not matched to a gene. The CDR3 spells CASSLLRGLAGNEQFF. CDR3 coding DNA: TGTGCCAGCAGTTTATTAAGGGGCCTAGCGGGGAATGAGCAGTTCTTC.

The chain carries TRBV19 and TRBJ1-5, with D unresolved. V dropped 10 bases and J dropped 0 bases, with 13 bases sitting between them. The length of the CDR3 is 14 residues. Germline V lookup: CDR1 LNHDA, CDR2 SQIVND (reference sequence). CDR3 region: CATRWSDSNQPQHF. CDR3 in DNA: TGTGCCACCCGATGGAGTGATAGCAATCAGCCCCAGCATTTT.

This chain links TRBV6-5 with TRBJ2-1, with D perhaps matching TRBD1 (5 bases). Germline V lookup: CDR1 MNHEY, CDR2 SVGAGI. This CDR3 comprises 14 residues. V was trimmed by 7 bases and J by 6 bases, leaving 16 bases between them. The CDR3 DNA sequence: TGTGCCAGCACCCCAGGGAAGGGGCGCAATGAGCAGTTCTTC. This translates into CASTPGKGRNEQFF.

The chain recombines TRBV19 with TRBJ2-2, with 8 nucleotides matching TRBD2. CDR3 length equals 14 residues. Unmatched junction bases numbered 2, after V lost 1 base and J lost 7 bases. Looked up from germline, CDR1 is LNHDA and CDR2 is SQIVND (reference sequence). CDR3 in DNA: TGTGCCAGTAGTATAGCGGGAGGGCTCGGGGAGCTGTTTTTT. Encoded protein: CASSIAGGLGELFF.

The V gene is TRBV7-9, the J gene TRBJ2-3, with D maybe TRBD2 (7 bases). The CDR3 loop spans 16 amino acids. The V gene lost 5 bases and the J gene lost 0 bases, with 15 bases spanning the gap. Germline values: CDR1 SEHNR, CDR2 FQNEAQ (reference sequence). In nucleotides, the CDR3 is TGTGCCAGCAGCCCCCCGGGGGGCTCGAGCACAGATACGCAGTATTTT. Translated: CASSPPGGSSTDTQYF.

In the case of this clone: One end of the junction varies from germline; a read error may be responsible. The chain combines TRBV27 with TRBJ2-1; possible D gene TRBD2, 6 bases. The CDR3 runs to 14 residues. Looked up from germline, CDR1 is MNHEY and CDR2 is SMNVEV (reference sequence). CDR3 DNA sequence: TGTGCCAGCAGTTTAAGTGGGAGGTGGGATGAACAGTTCTTC. Amino acids: CASSLSGRWDEQFF.

This sequence joins TRBV27 and TRBJ2-7; 8 bases are shared with TRBD1. Germline V gene data show CDR1 as MNHEY and CDR2 as SMNVEV (reference sequence). Unmatched junction bases numbered 8, after V lost 4 bases and J lost 3 bases. There are 15 residues in the CDR3. CDR3 in DNA: TGTGCCAGCAGTTACTCAGGGACAGGAATCTACGAGCAGTACTTC. Translation: CASSYSGTGIYEQYF.

The J gene is TRBJ2-2, the V gene TRBV27; D gene unclear. The CDR3 covers 11 residues. V shed 6 bases and J shed 7 bases, with 6 bases lying between them. Germline CDR1 reads MNHEY; CDR2 reads SMNVEV (reference sequence). CDR3 sequence reads: CASSRFGELFF. The CDR3, as DNA: TGTGCCAGCAGCCGTTTCGGGGAGCTGTTTTTT.

The chain recombines TRBV7-2 with TRBJ2-1, with TRBD2 matching over 10 bases. The CDR3 is 15 amino acids. V was clipped by 2 bases and J by 3 bases; unmatched bases: 1. The germline CDR1 and CDR2 sequences are SGHTA and FQGNSA. Here the CDR3 reads CASSLLAGVYNEQFF. CDR3 bases: TGTGCCAGCAGCTTACTAGCGGGAGTCTACAATGAGCAGTTCTTC.

The V and J genes are TRBV6-5 and TRBJ2-3, with 11 bases identical to TRBD2. This CDR3 is built from 16 residues. V lost 2 bases and J lost 2; bases outside the gene matches: 3. The germline gives CDR1 MNHEY, CDR2 SVGAGI. CDR3 sequence: CASSYTGLAVTDTQYF. Written as DNA, the CDR3 is TGTGCCAGCAGTTACACGGGACTAGCGGTCACAGATACGCAGTATTTT.

J is TRBJ2-7 and V is TRBV11-2; 13 nucleotides agree with TRBD2. In germline, CDR1 is SGHAT, CDR2 FQNNGV. V shed 5 bases, J shed 7 bases, and the junction held 8 bases outside the gene matches. The CDR3 has 15 amino acids. The CDR3 DNA is TGTGCCAGCAGCCTTTGGACTAGCGGGAGTGAGGAGCAGTACTTC. It is translated as CASSLWTSGSEEQYF.

The rearrangement uses TRBV27 and TRBJ2-3; D gene uncertain. Germline values: CDR1 MNHEY, CDR2 SMNVEV (reference sequence). The CDR3 length is 15 residues. The V and J ends lost 5 bases and 2 bases respectively, with 14 bases between them. This CDR3 reads CASSLTPGSTDTQYF. The CDR3 DNA reads as TGTGCCAGCAGTCTCACCCCAGGTTCCACAGATACGCAGTATTTT.

Written as DNA, the CDR3 is TGTGCCATCAGTGGTCCGGGACTAGCCTACGAGCAGTACTTC. It yields the protein CAISGPGLAYEQYF. This chain links TRBV10-3 with TRBJ2-7; 8 bases agree with TRBD2. Germline assignment: CDR1 ENHRY and CDR2 SYGVKD. The CDR3 sequence is 14 residues long. The V segment lost 4 bases and the J segment 2 bases; nucleotides outside the gene matches: 4.

V and J are TRBV9 and TRBJ1-2, with D uncertain. The CDR3 is made up of 15 amino acids. Germline loops: CDR1 SGDLS, CDR2 YYNGEE. V lost 0 bases, J lost 8 bases, and 17 bases lay in between. The CDR3 DNA reads TGTGCCAGCAGCGTAGCTTCCCGGCCGTGGGAGGGCTACACCTTC. Translating it yields CASSVASRPWEGYTF.

The rearrangement links TRBV5-4 to TRBJ2-3, with D perhaps TRBD2 (5 bases). The CDR3 length is 13 residues. V was cut by 7 bases and J by 2 bases, with 11 bases left in between. CDR1 and CDR2 (germline): SGHNT, YYREEE (reference sequence). CDR3 DNA sequence: TGTGCCAGCGCGAGACTAAACACAGATACGCAGTATTTT. Protein product: CASARLNTDTQYF.

The rearrangement links TRBV27 to TRBJ2-1; tentatively, D is TRBD2 (6 bases). The CDR3 covers 16 residues. The V gene lost 0 bases and the J gene lost 4 bases, with 13 bases spanning the gap. Germline V gene data show CDR1 as MNHEY and CDR2 as SMNVEV (reference sequence). DNA of the CDR3: TGTGCCAGCAGTTTATCGATCAGCGGGCCTTACAATGAGCAGTTCTTC. It specifies CASSLSISGPYNEQFF.

The genes are TRBV27 and TRBJ2-5, with a possible D match to TRBD1 (6 bases). The CDR3 sequence is 14 residues long. CDR1 and CDR2 from the germline V gene are MNHEY and SMNVEV (reference sequence). V was pared by 2 bases and J by 5 bases, with 12 bases between. The CDR3 protein is CASSLTGFLETQYF. CDR3 nucleotides: TGTGCCAGCAGTTTAACAGGGTTTCTGGAGACCCAGTACTTC.

A single count supports this clone. The J gene is TRBJ1-5, the V gene TRBV28, with TRBD1 matching over 11 bases. The CDR3 contains 14 residues. Germline values: CDR1 MDHEN, CDR2 SYDVKM. V gave up 3 bases and J gave up 5 bases; unmatched junction bases: 0. The CDR3 DNA reads as TGTGCCAGCAGTTTGGGACAGGGGGATCAGCCCCAGCATTTT. Protein product: CASSLGQGDQPQHF.

The chain has TRBV19 and TRBJ2-5; D might be TRBD2 (5 bases). Trimming left V 3 bases short and J 4 bases short, with 9 bases between. Per the germline V gene, CDR1 is LNHDA and CDR2 is SQIVND (reference sequence). This CDR3 is 13 amino acids long. The CDR3 reads CASSMRASETQYF. In DNA form, the CDR3 reads TGTGCCAGTAGTATGAGGGCGTCAGAGACCCAGTACTTC.

The chain recombines TRBV28 with TRBJ2-7; 10 bases align to TRBD1. The ends lost 7 bases at V and 3 bases at J; junction bases unmatched: 6. Germline-derived CDR1 and CDR2 are MDHEN and SYDVKM. CDR3 length: 14 residues. DNA for the CDR3: TGTGCCAGCAATCGACAGGGGGCCCTCTACGAGCAGTACTTC. Translating gives CASNRQGALYEQYF. The full variable domain, rest sourced from reference TRBV28 and TRBJ2-7, is DVKVTQSSRYLVKRTGEKVFLECVQDMDHENMFWYRQDPGLGLRLIYFSYDVKMKEKGDIPEGYSVSREKKERFSLILESASTNQTSMYLCASNRQGALYEQYFGPGTRLTVT.

V gene TRBV13 combines with J gene TRBJ2-7; tentatively, D is TRBD2 (6 bases). Trimming cost V 0 bases and J 3 bases, with 6 bases left between them. Per the germline V gene, CDR1 is PRHDT and CDR2 is FYEKMQ (reference sequence). This CDR3 has 13 residues. The CDR3 spells CASSLGTSYEQYF. For the CDR3, the DNA is TGTGCCAGCAGCTTAGGGACTAGCTACGAGCAGTACTTC.